Listed below are T cell receptor beta chains from one sample, sequenced in a study of technical replicates of blood from a handful of donors. TCRdb's copy holds only in-frame clones and misses some; the assay was immunoSEQ multiplex PCR. The top ten hold approximately 0.14% of the sample, which has 80,000 or so clones, roughly 98% seen once. Sequencing was performed on T cells isolated from PBMCs. These TCRs come from a human donor in good health. Both conserved end residues are part of each CDR3. A D gene is named only where the DNA matches it firmly. Clone sizes are given selectively: once, few, many, or a class where the clone is expanded.

size	D	V	J	DNA	CDR3
-	TRBD2	TRBV5-1	TRBJ2-1	TGCGCCAGCACCGGTGCTAGCGGGGGGAAGAATGAGCAGTTCTTC	CASTGASGGKNEQFF
-	-	TRBV21-1	TRBJ1-4	TGTGCCAGCAGCACCTACAGGGTTTGGGAAAAACTGTTTTTT	CASSTYRVWEKLFF
-	TRBD1	TRBV19	TRBJ1-2	TGTGCCAGTAGTATACGGTCGCTTGGACAGGTCTATGGCTACACCTTC	CASSIRSLGQVYGYTF
-	-	TRBV13	TRBJ1-4	TGTGCCAGCAGTCGGCGACTATCTAATGAAAAACTGTTTTTT	CASSRRLSNEKLFF
once	-	TRBV7-3	TRBJ2-3	TGTGCCAGCAGCTTAAGGAGGACTAGCACAGATACGCAGTATTTT	CASSLRRTSTDTQYF
-	TRBD1	TRBV2	TRBJ1-1	TGTGCCAGCAACGCAATGGGCAGGGGGCAGACTGAAGCTTTCTTT	CASNAMGRGQTEAFF
-	TRBD2	TRBV28	TRBJ2-1	TGTGCCAGCAGGACTGCGGGACTAGAGAGTGATGAGCAGTTCTTC	CASRTAGLESDEQFF
once	TRBD2	TRBV5-1	TRBJ2-3	TGCGCCAGCAGCCTGGGACTAGCGGGAGATACGCAGTATTTT	CASSLGLAGDTQYF
-	TRBD2	TRBV4-1	TRBJ2-2	TGCGCCAGCAGCCCTCTAGCGGGGGGGCCTTACACCGGGGAGCTGTTTTTT	CASSPLAGGPYTGELFF
-	TRBD2	TRBV25-1	TRBJ2-5	TGTGCCAGCAGTGCCGGGACTAGCGGGGTCCTACAAGAGACCCAGTACTTC	CASSAGTSGVLQETQYF
-	-	TRBV5-1	TRBJ2-7	TGCGCCAGCAGCTTGGTCTTAGGGCAGGGAGGTGAGCAGTACTTC	CASSLVLGQGGEQYF
-	-	TRBV7-3	TRBJ2-3	TGTGCCAGCAGCTTCCTACAGGGCACAGATACGCAGTATTTT	CASSFLQGTDTQYF
-	-	TRBV7-9	TRBJ1-2	TGTGCCAGCAGCTTAGTCCAGGGGATGAATGGCTACACCTTC	CASSLVQGMNGYTF
-	-	TRBV7-8	TRBJ2-7	TGTGCCAGCAGCTTGGAGGGGCACCCTGGCTACGAGCAGTACTTC	CASSLEGHPGYEQYF
once	TRBD1	TRBV5-5	TRBJ1-5	TGTGCCAGCAGCTTGGGGGACAGACTCTATAGCAATCAGCCCCAGCATTTT	CASSLGDRLYSNQPQHF
-	TRBD1	TRBV13	TRBJ2-5	TGTGCCAGCAGCTCGGGACAGGGGGTCGTAGAGACCCAGTACTTC	CASSSGQGVVETQYF
-	-	TRBV5-1	TRBJ1-4	TGCGCCAGCAGCTTGGCTTTGGCAGGGGCTGATGAAAAACTGTTTTTT	CASSLALAGADEKLFF
-	-	TRBV5-1	TRBJ2-7	TGCGCCAGCAGCTTGACCGGGGGAGCCTACGAGCAGTACTTC	CASSLTGGAYEQYF
-	-	TRBV12-2	TRBJ2-7	TGTGCAAGTCGCTTAGCCGGACTAGCGGATTCCTACGAGCAGTACTTC	CASRLAGLADSYEQYF
-	TRBD1	TRBV13	TRBJ1-2	TGTGCCAGCAGCCTACTGACAGGGGATGGCTACACCTTC	CASSLLTGDGYTF
-	-	TRBV6-4	TRBJ1-1	TGTGCCAGCAGTGGGCAGGTGAACACTGAAGCTTTCTTT	CASSGQVNTEAFF
once	-	TRBV12-2	TRBJ1-1	TGTGCAAGTCGACACAACAGGGATCCGAGGGGCACTGAAGCTTTCTTT	CASRHNRDPRGTEAFF
-	-	TRBV21-1	TRBJ2-1	TGTGCCAGCAGCCCCCGACAGGGTCGGAATGAGCAGTTCTTC	CASSPRQGRNEQFF
-	TRBD1	TRBV5-6	TRBJ1-1	TGTGCCAGCAGCCGGGACAGGGGGAACACTGAAGCTTTCTTT	CASSRDRGNTEAFF
-	-	TRBV6-5	TRBJ2-1	TGTGCCAGCAGTAGGGGACTGCTTCTGAATGAGCAGTTCTTC	CASSRGLLLNEQFF
-	-	TRBV7-2	TRBJ1-1	TGTGCCAGCAGCTTAGTAGGGGTAGGGGGGAACACTGAAGCTTTCTTT	CASSLVGVGGNTEAFF
-	-	TRBV6-4	TRBJ1-1	TGTGCCACCGGACAGAAAGCTTTCTTT	CATGQKAFF